The rows below give T cell receptor beta chains drawn from one sample of a study of Tregs in tolerant kidney transplant recipients. The data were produced by immunoSEQ multiplex PCR, yet TCRdb's version contains in-frame clones alone and is incomplete. Found here are 65,000 or so clones, roughly 86% of them singletons; the top ten hold around 4.1%. The specimen comprised CD4+ T cells from blood (PBMCs), sampled 6 months after the transplant. The receptors were sampled from a human patient who received a combined kidney and bone marrow transplant. The T cells may partly be graft donor cells. CDR3s include the opening cysteine and the closing phenylalanine or tryptophan. The D gene is left open where the match is weak. Only some rows state a clone size, as once, few, many or a class for expanded clones.

size	J	V	length	D	CDR3	DNA
-	TRBJ2-7	TRBV5-4	17	TRBD2	CASSLGGGRSLTYEQYF	TGTGCCAGCAGCTTGGGGGGGGGACGCTCGTTAACCTACGAGCAGTACTTC
-	TRBJ1-4	TRBV7-2	14	TRBD1	CASSSDRTNEKLFF	TGTGCCAGCAGCTCGGACAGGACTAATGAAAAACTGTTTTTT
-	TRBJ1-1	TRBV5-5	17	-	CASSLADGKGRNTEAFF	TGTGCCAGCAGCTTGGCCGATGGGAAGGGGCGAAACACTGAAGCTTTCTTT
-	TRBJ2-6	TRBV2	16	TRBD1	CASTEQGAAGANVLTF	TGTGCCAGCACCGAACAGGGGGCTGCTGGGGCCAACGTCCTGACTTTC
-	TRBJ1-6	TRBV7-9	15	TRBD1	CASSLQTGRDSPLHF	TGTGCCAGCAGCCTACAGACAGGGCGGGATTCACCCCTCCACTTT
-	TRBJ2-5	TRBV5-6	15	-	CASSLVVRYQETQYF	TGTGCCAGCAGCTTGGTGGTCAGGTACCAAGAGACCCAGTACTTC
-	TRBJ2-7	TRBV9	16	TRBD2	CASSPRMTSGTYEQYF	TGTGCCAGCAGCCCACGGATGACTAGCGGGACCTACGAGCAGTACTTC
-	TRBJ2-1	TRBV2	15	-	CASRNQGYTYNEQFF	TGTGCCAGCAGGAATCAGGGATACACCTACAATGAGCAGTTCTTC
-	TRBJ2-4	TRBV5-4	17	TRBD2	CASSLQREGGYKNIQYF	TGTGCCAGCAGCTTGCAGCGGGAGGGCGGGTACAAAAACATTCAGTACTTC
-	TRBJ1-6	TRBV25-1	14	TRBD1	CASSQTGFFSPLHF	TGTGCCAGCAGCCAGACAGGGTTCTTCTCACCCCTCCACTTT
few	TRBJ1-4	TRBV6-6	16	TRBD1	CASSPLNRGQREKLFF	TGTGCCAGTTCCCCACTAAACAGGGGGCAGCGGGAAAAACTGTTTTTT
once	TRBJ1-2	TRBV6-5	13	-	CASSYGTDYGYTF	TGTGCCAGCAGTTATGGAACAGACTATGGCTACACCTTC
-	TRBJ1-2	TRBV30	17	TRBD1	CAWSGGTGSWGPYGYTF	TGTGCCTGGAGTGGAGGGACAGGGTCGTGGGGGCCTTATGGCTACACCTTC
-	TRBJ2-7	TRBV7-6	14	-	CASSIHMPPYEQYF	TGTGCCAGCAGCATACACATGCCGCCCTACGAGCAGTACTTC
-	TRBJ1-2	TRBV6-5	13	-	CASSYGGVLGYTF	TGTGCCAGCAGTTATGGGGGGGTGTTAGGCTACACCTTC
-	TRBJ1-6	TRBV4-2	17	-	CASSRTEGTSDNSPLHF	TGTGCCAGCAGCCGAACAGAGGGGACATCGGATAATTCCCCCCTCCACTTT
-	TRBJ2-6	TRBV7-3	20	TRBD1	CASSLIGPGQGASGANVLTF	TGTGCCAGCAGCTTAATTGGTCCGGGACAGGGGGCTTCTGGGGCCAACGTCCTGACTTTC
-	TRBJ2-7	TRBV29-1	15	-	CSVEDLRVGSYEQYF	TGCAGCGTTGAAGATCTGAGGGTCGGATCCTACGAGCAGTACTTC
once	TRBJ1-1	TRBV30	13	-	CAWSQGPGGEAFF	TGTGCCTGGAGTCAAGGGCCCGGGGGTGAAGCTTTCTTT
-	TRBJ1-5	TRBV19	16	-	CASTINRELWDQPQHF	TGTGCCAGTACCATTAACAGGGAGCTTTGGGATCAGCCCCAGCATTTT
-	TRBJ1-2	TRBV7-3	17	TRBD1	CASSPTGTGGRSYGYTF	TGTGCCAGCAGCCCCACCGGGACAGGGGGCAGATCGTATGGCTACACCTTC
-	TRBJ2-1	TRBV30	13	-	CAWRGVTYNEQFF	TGTGCCTGGAGGGGCGTGACATACAATGAGCAGTTCTTC
-	TRBJ2-6	TRBV5-1	14	-	CASLAGPGANVLTF	TGCGCCAGCCTGGCGGGACCTGGGGCCAACGTCCTGACTTTC
-	TRBJ2-3	TRBV7-3	17	TRBD2	CASSFSSGGFKGDTQYF	TGTGCCAGCAGCTTCTCTAGCGGGGGGTTTAAAGGAGATACGCAGTATTTT
-	TRBJ2-3	TRBV5-1	14	-	CASSFQATTDTQYF	TGCGCCAGCAGCTTCCAAGCAACCACAGATACGCAGTATTTT
-	TRBJ1-2	TRBV27	17	-	CASSSRGTRISDYGYTF	TGTGCCAGCAGTTCTCGCGGGACGCGGATCTCGGACTATGGCTACACCTTC
few	TRBJ1-4	TRBV6-1	13	-	CASSEGRGGKLFF	TGTGCCAGCAGTGAAGGGAGGGGAGGGAAACTGTTTTTT
-	TRBJ2-7	TRBV2	16	-	CASSDPGTTTSYEQYF	TGTGCCAGCAGTGATCCCGGGACAACAACTTCCTACGAGCAGTACTTC
-	TRBJ2-3	TRBV5-1	17	TRBD2	CASSIKTSGSGTDTQYF	TGCGCCAGCAGCATAAAGACTAGCGGGTCAGGCACAGATACGCAGTATTTT
-	TRBJ2-2	TRBV14	14	-	CASSLLANTGELFF	TGTGCCAGCAGCCTCCTAGCGAACACCGGGGAGCTGTTTTTT
-	TRBJ1-6	TRBV7-9	13	TRBD1	CASSLETGPPLHF	TGTGCCAGCAGCTTAGAGACAGGGCCACCCCTCCACTTT
once	TRBJ2-3	TRBV19	13	TRBD2	CATGLAGTDTQYF	TGTGCCACCGGCCTAGCGGGCACAGATACGCAGTATTTT
-	TRBJ2-7	TRBV19	13	TRBD1	CATRRTGAYEQYF	TGTGCCACCAGACGGACAGGGGCCTACGAGCAGTACTTC
few	TRBJ1-4	TRBV7-9	14	-	CASSLEQINEKLFF	TGTGCCAGCAGCTTAGAACAGATTAATGAAAAACTGTTTTTT
once	TRBJ2-2	TRBV19	14	-	CASSKQIGDSELFF	TGTGCCAGTAGTAAGCAGATTGGTGACTCGGAGCTGTTTTTT
-	TRBJ2-3	TRBV27	14	-	CASSLRGTRDTQYF	TGTGCCAGCAGTTTACGGGGGACGAGAGATACGCAGTATTTT
-	TRBJ1-2	TRBV7-2	13	-	CASSLAWRSGYTF	TGTGCCAGCAGCTTAGCTTGGCGGAGTGGCTACACCTTC
-	TRBJ2-3	TRBV30	12	-	CAWSRDDDTQYF	TGTGCCTGGAGCAGGGATGATGATACGCAGTATTTT
once	TRBJ1-2	TRBV28	13	-	CASNRPGGDGYTF	TGTGCCAGCAATCGCCCCGGCGGGGATGGCTACACCTTC
-	TRBJ1-5	TRBV30	11	-	CAWGANQPQHF	TGTGCCTGGGGGGCAAATCAGCCCCAGCATTTT
-	TRBJ1-3	TRBV5-4	13	TRBD1	CASSVDRGDTIYF	TGTGCCAGCAGCGTTGACAGGGGGGACACCATATATTTT
-	TRBJ1-2	TRBV4-3	15	TRBD1	CASSAPGQGRNGYTF	TGCGCCAGCAGCGCACCGGGACAGGGAAGGAATGGCTACACCTTC
-	TRBJ2-3	TRBV5-1	14	-	CASRPTGSTDTQYF	TGCGCCAGCAGACCCACAGGGAGCACAGATACGCAGTATTTT
-	TRBJ2-5	TRBV28	16	-	CASSDESPGGGETQYF	TGTGCCAGCAGTGATGAATCCCCAGGAGGAGGGGAGACCCAGTACTTC
-	TRBJ2-7	TRBV7-9	15	TRBD1	CASSSEPGQGHEQYF	TGTGCCAGCAGTTCGGAACCGGGACAGGGCCACGAGCAGTACTTC
once	TRBJ2-6	TRBV21-1	16	-	CASSGQGFSGANVLTF	TGTGCCAGCAGCGGACAGGGTTTCTCTGGGGCCAACGTCCTGACTTTC
-	TRBJ2-2	TRBV11-3	15	TRBD2	CASSPRTSGTGELFF	TGTGCCAGCAGCCCCCGGACTAGCGGGACCGGGGAGCTGTTTTTT
-	TRBJ2-3	TRBV27	16	TRBD2	CASSYLLAGVADTQYF	TGTGCCAGCAGTTACCTGCTAGCGGGAGTGGCAGATACGCAGTATTTT